This T cell receptor beta chain was found in a study of metastatic and nonmetastatic thyroid tumors. At the level of the study: Thyroid patients, malignant and benign, had repertoires compared across blood and tumor or nodule tissue.

This clone has a count of ten or more. This CDR3 is also generated by other DNA sequences in the sample. No patient had received any treatment before thyroid surgery. V lost 4 bases to trimming and J lost 6 bases, with 9 bases between them. Germline CDR1 is DFQATT and CDR2 is SNEGSKA (reference sequence). The CDR3 consists of 12 residues. With MiXCR, TCRdb called clones anew from the PCR reads. The sample includes about 24,000 clones, roughly 25% of them seen just once. The sequence came from a male donor with papillary thyroid cancer or a benign thyroid nodule (not recorded which). Some clones in this sample may be carry-over from other donors' samples. What was sequenced was tumor tissue. The chain uses TRBV20-1 and TRBJ2-2; perhaps TRBD2 as D (5 bases). The CDR3 coding sequence is TGCAGTGCTACCGAGGGAGCCGGGGAGCTGTTTTTT. Translation: CSATEGAGELFF.